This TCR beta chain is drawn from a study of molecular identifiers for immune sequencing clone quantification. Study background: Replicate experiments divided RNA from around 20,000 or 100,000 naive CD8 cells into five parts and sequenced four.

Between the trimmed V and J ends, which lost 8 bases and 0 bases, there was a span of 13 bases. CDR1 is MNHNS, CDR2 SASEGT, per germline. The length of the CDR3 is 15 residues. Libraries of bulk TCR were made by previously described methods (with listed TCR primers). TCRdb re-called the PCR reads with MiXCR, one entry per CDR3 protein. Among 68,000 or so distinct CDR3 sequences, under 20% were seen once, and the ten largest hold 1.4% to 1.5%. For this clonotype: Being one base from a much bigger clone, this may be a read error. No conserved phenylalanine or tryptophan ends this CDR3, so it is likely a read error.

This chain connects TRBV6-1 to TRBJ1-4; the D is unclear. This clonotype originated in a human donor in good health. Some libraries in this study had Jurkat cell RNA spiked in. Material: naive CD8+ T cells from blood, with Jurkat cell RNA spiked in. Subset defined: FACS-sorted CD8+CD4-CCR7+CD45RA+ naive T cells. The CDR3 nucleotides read TGTGCCAGCGTTTTCACGGAAGCAACTAATGAAAAACTGTTTTCT. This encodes CASVFTEATNEKLFS.